This T cell receptor (beta chain) is drawn from a study of T-cell reconstitution after alpha-beta-depleted transplantation in children. Trimming shortened V by 4 bases and J by 0 bases, and 16 bases separated the two germline ends. CDR1 is SGHDN and CDR2 is FVKESK in the germline V gene. The CDR3 has 17 residues. This clonotype appeared many times. The antigen is undetermined. Preparation of the TCRbeta library used unique molecular identifiers. TCRdb redid the calling of the PCR reads with MiXCR, one entry per CDR3 protein. The table records tens of thousands of distinct CDR3 sequences, under 6% of them present only once. The study, taken as a whole, reports: From newly produced T cells came most of the T-cell counts and diversity one year after transplant. About two months after transplant, alpha-beta T cells reportedly came from several hundred expanded graft clones.

The rearrangement uses TRBV14 and TRBJ1-5; D possibly corresponds to TRBD1 (6 bases). Material: PBMCs, mostly from graft donor cells, obtained 60 days after TCRalphabeta/CD19-depleted stem cell transplant. The receptor was isolated from a female patient aged 2-15 years who had a stem cell transplant for aplastic anemia, so the T cells may come from the graft donor. CDR3 residues: CASSPMGAGDSNQPQHF. In nucleotides, the CDR3 is TGTGCCAGCAGCCCCATGGGAGCAGGGGATAGCAATCAGCCCCAGCATTTT.